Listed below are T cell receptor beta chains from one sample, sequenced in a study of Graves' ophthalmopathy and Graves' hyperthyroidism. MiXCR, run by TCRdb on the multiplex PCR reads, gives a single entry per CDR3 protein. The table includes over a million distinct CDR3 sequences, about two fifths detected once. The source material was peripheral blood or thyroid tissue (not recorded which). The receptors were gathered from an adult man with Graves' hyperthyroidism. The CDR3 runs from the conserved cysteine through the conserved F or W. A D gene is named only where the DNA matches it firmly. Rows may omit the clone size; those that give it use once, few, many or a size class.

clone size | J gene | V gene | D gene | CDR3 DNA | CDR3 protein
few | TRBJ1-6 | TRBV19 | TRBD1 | TGTGCCAGTAGTATGGGACAGGGCGTTCCCCTCCACTTT | CASSMGQGVPLHF
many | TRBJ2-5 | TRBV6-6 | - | TGTGCCAGCCAAACTCTCTTCGGCAGGCAAGAGACCCAGTACTTC | CASQTLFGRQETQYF
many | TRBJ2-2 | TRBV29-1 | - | TGCAGCGTTGAAGGATGGAACACCGGGGAGCTGTTTTTT | CSVEGWNTGELFF
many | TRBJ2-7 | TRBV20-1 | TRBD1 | TGCAGTGCTACCAGGGACAGGCTGTCTTTCGAGCAGTACTTC | CSATRDRLSFEQYF
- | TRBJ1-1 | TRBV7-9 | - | TGTGCCAGCAGCTCCGATTTCGCCACTGAAGCTTTCTTT | CASSSDFATEAFF
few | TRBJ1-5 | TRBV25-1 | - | TGTGCCAGCCGTTCAGGCCTCTCCCCCAATCAGCCCCAGCATTTT | CASRSGLSPNQPQHF
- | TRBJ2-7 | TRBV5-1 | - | TGCGCCAGCAGCTTGGTTCTGGGGACAAACTACGAGCAGTACTTC | CASSLVLGTNYEQYF
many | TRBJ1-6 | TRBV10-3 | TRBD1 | TGTGCCAGCAGTCCAACCGACAGGGGACAGTCACCCCTCCACTTT | CASSPTDRGQSPLHF
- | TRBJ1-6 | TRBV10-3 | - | TGTGCCATCAGCGACGGGAACACCGATTCACCCCTCCACTTT | CAISDGNTDSPLHF
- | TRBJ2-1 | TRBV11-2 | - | TGTGCCAGCAGCTTAGTGGTAGCCGATGAGCAGTTCTTC | CASSLVVADEQFF
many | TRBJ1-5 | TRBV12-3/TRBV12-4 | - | TGTGCCAGCAGCCCACCGGGATCTATTCCCCAGCATTTT | CASSPPGSIPQHF
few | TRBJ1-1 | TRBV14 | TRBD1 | TGTGCCAGCAGCCAAGATAGAGGCAGGGGGCAAGACTTCTCTGAAGCTTTCTTT | CASSQDRGRGQDFSEAFF
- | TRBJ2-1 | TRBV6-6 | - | TGTGCCAGCAGCAGTCCGGGGGAGGACCCCAATGAGCAGTTCTTC | CASSSPGEDPNEQFF
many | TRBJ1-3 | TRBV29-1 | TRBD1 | TGCAGCGCCCTAGACAGGGCAAATGGAAACACCATATATTTT | CSALDRANGNTIYF
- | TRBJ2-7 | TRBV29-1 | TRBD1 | TGCAGCGTTGAAGAGGCAGGGGGCTACGAGCAGTACTTC | CSVEEAGGYEQYF
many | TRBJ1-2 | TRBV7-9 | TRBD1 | TGTGCCAGCAGCGTGGCCGACAGGGTCGCTGGCTACACCTTC | CASSVADRVAGYTF
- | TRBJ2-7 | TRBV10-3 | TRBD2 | TGTGCCATCAGTGCGGCAGGGAGGGCTTCCTACGAGCAGTACTTC | CAISAAGRASYEQYF
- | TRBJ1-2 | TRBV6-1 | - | TGTGCCAGCAGTCCAGAGGGGAGTAGTGGCTACACCTTC | CASSPEGSSGYTF
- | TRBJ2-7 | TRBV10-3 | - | TGTGCCATCAGAGCGGACGGGACCTACGAGCAGTACTTC | CAIRADGTYEQYF
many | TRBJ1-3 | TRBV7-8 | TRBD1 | TGTGCCAGCAGCTCGACAGGGTCTGGAAACACCATATATTTT | CASSSTGSGNTIYF
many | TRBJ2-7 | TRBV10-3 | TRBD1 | TGTGCCATCAGCCGGACAGGGGTAGGCGAGCAGTACTTC | CAISRTGVGEQYF
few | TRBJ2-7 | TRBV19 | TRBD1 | TGTGCCACCTCGAGACAGGGCCGTACCTACGAGCAGTACTTC | CATSRQGRTYEQYF
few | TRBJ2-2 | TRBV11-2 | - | TGTGCCAGCAGCTTACTTACAAACACCGGGGAGCTGTTTTTT | CASSLLTNTGELFF
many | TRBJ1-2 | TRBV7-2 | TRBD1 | TGTGCCAGCAGCTTAGCGGGACAGCTGTCCGATGGCTACACCTTC | CASSLAGQLSDGYTF
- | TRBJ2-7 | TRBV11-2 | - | TGTGCCAGCAGCTTAAACAGGACTCCATCCTACGAGCAGTACTTC | CASSLNRTPSYEQYF
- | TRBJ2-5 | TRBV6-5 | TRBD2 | TGTGCCATCAGTGCTGCGGGGGTGGAGACCCAGTACTTC | CAISAAGVETQYF
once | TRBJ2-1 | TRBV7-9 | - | TGTGCCAGCAGCTTAGACCACGATGAGCAGTTCTTC | CASSLDHDEQFF
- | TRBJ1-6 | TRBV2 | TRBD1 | TGTGCCAGTACCTCAGGGGGAGGGTCACCCCTCCACTTT | CASTSGGGSPLHF
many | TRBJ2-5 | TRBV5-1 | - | TGCGCCAGCAGCAATACATTGAGATCAGGAGAGACCCAGTACTTC | CASSNTLRSGETQYF
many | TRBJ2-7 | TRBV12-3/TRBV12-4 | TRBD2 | TGTGCCAGCAGTTTTAGCGGGACCTCCTACGAGCAGTACTTC | CASSFSGTSYEQYF
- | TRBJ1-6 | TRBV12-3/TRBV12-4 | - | TGTGCCAGCAGTTATGACAGAGGCGGTTCACCCCTCCACTTT | CASSYDRGGSPLHF
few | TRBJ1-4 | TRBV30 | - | TGTGCCTGGAGTGGCCGGGGAGCGGGGGAAAAACTGTTTTTT | CAWSGRGAGEKLFF
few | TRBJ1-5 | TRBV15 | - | TGTGCCACCAGCTCAGGACTAGCGGGAGAGCACGAGCATTTT | CATSSGLAGEHEHF
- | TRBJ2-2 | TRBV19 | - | TGTGCCAGTAGTCGACGGGTGGGCACAGGGGAGCTGTTTTTT | CASSRRVGTGELFF
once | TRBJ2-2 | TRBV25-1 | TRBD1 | TGTGCCAGCAGTGCCCTGGACAGGGGAGGGACCGGGGAGCTGTTTTTT | CASSALDRGGTGELFF
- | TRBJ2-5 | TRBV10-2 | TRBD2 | TGTGCCAGCTCACCACCTAGCGGGAGGTCCCAAGAGACCCAGTACTTC | CASSPPSGRSQETQYF
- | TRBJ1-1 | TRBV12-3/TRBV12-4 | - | TGTGCCAGCAGCGGATGCACTGAAGCTTTCTTT | CASSGCTEAFF
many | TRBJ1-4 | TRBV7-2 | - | TGTGCCAGCAGCTTGGGAGGGAGGGAAAAACTGTTTTTT | CASSLGGREKLFF
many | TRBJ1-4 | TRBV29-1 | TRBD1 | TGCAGCGCCGTACTCGCGACAGGGGTCGAAAAACTGTTTTTT | CSAVLATGVEKLFF
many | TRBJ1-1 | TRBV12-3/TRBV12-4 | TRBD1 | TGTGCCAGCAGGCGAACAGGGGAACGTGAAGCTTTCTTT | CASRRTGEREAFF
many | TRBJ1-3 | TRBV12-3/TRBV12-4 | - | TGTGCCAGCAGCTCCGGAGGAGGGGCTGGAAACACCATATATTTT | CASSSGGGAGNTIYF
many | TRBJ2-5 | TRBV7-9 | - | TGTGCCACTACAGGGCTCCAAGAGACCCAGTACTTC | CATTGLQETQYF